The table lists the clone carrying this T cell receptor (beta chain) with a few counts. This specimen comes from a study of identical twins. TCRdb independently ran MiXCR on the 5' RACE reads; one entry per CDR3 protein. This table holds 210,000 or so distinct CDR3 sequences, 15% to 20% found once. The CDR3 runs 11 residues. V lost 7 bases to trimming and J lost 6 bases, with 6 bases between them. A further study also used this sample, focusing on T cells expressing NK-cell markers. That source notes: Seven sequenced donors out of eight were HCMV-seropositive, one seronegative. Dominance of the CD3+CD56-NKG2C+ fraction by these clonotypes also held in a handful of donors.

Material for sequencing was CD8+ T cells sorted from blood. The V call is TRBV12-3 or TRBV12-4, the J call TRBJ2-2; no clear D. The source is a woman between 18 and 29 years old in good health. DNA for the CDR3: TGTGCCAGCACTTCATCCGGGGAGCTGTTTTTT. Translation: CASTSSGELFF.